The 21 T cell receptor beta chains given below trace back to one sample, sequenced in a study of cytotoxic CD8 clonotypes in ibrutinib-treated CLL. TCRdb's copy holds only in-frame clones and misses some; the assay was immunoSEQ multiplex PCR. The table includes 150,000 or so clones, 70% to 80% detected once. Sequencing used PBMCs, obtained after 24 months of ibrutinib treatment. These receptors were obtained from a human donor with chronic lymphocytic leukemia.

The chain couples TRBV7-2 to TRBJ2-5; TRBD2 aligns across 12 bases. The CDR3 totals 16 residues. V was pared by 5 bases and J by 5 bases, with 9 bases of the junction left unmatched. Germline values: CDR1 SGHTA, CDR2 FQGNSA. The CDR3 DNA reads TGTGCCAGCAGCACGACTAGCGGGGGATTGGTGGAGACCCAGTACTTC. This encodes CASSTTSGGLVETQYF.

This clone was observed a handful of times. This CDR3 reads CATTRDNGNTIYF. The CDR3 DNA reads TGTGCCACTACCCGGGACAATGGAAACACCATATATTTT. The V gene is TRBV2, the J gene TRBJ1-3; tentative D call: TRBD1 (6 bases). V lost 10 bases to trimming and J lost 3 bases, with 13 bases between them. CDR3 length equals 13 residues. Germline V gene sequence: CDR1 SNHLY, CDR2 FYNNEI. The variable domain in full, completed from reference TRBV2 and TRBJ1-3, reads EPEVTQTPSHQVTQMGQEVILRCVPISNHLYFYWYRQILGQKVEFLVSFYNNEISEKSEIFDDQFSVERPDGSNFTLKIRSTKLEDSAMYFCATTRDNGNTIYFGEGSWLTVV.

This sequence joins TRBV7-2 and TRBJ2-5, with D hard to call. Germline-derived CDR1 and CDR2 are SGHTA and FQGNSA. This CDR3 is 12 amino acids long. V was shortened by 8 bases and J by 5 bases, with 12 bases between the two germline ends. In DNA, the CDR3 is TGTGCCAGCGGTGTGGGTGGGGAGACCCAGTACTTC. Encoded protein: CASGVGGETQYF.

By proportion, this clone is medium-sized (0.01 to 0.1%). This chain joins TRBV19 and TRBJ1-1; tentatively, D is TRBD1 (5 bases). This CDR3 has 13 amino acids. V gave up 5 bases and J gave up 7 bases, with 14 bases separating them. Germline CDR1 reads LNHDA; CDR2 reads SQIVND (reference sequence). This chain's CDR3 is CASSGWGDREAFF. DNA for the CDR3: TGTGCCAGTAGTGGGTGGGGCGATCGTGAAGCTTTCTTT.

The V gene is TRBV6-5, the J gene TRBJ2-2, with 8 bases fitting TRBD2. Trimming cost V 10 bases and J 0 bases; bases outside gene matches: 7. This CDR3 contains 15 residues. Germline lookup yields CDR1 MNHEY and CDR2 SVGAGI. CDR3 DNA sequence: TGTGCCACCAAGCCCGGGGGGGCGAACACCGGGGAGCTGTTTTTT. Protein sequence: CATKPGGANTGELFF.

On this clone itself: Distinct nucleotide sequences in the sample also encode this CDR3. This rearrangement joins TRBV6-6 to TRBJ1-3, with a weak D call TRBD1 (6 bases). The germline CDR1 and CDR2 sequences are MNHNY and SVGAGI (reference sequence). The CDR3 covers 14 residues. V lost 2 bases, J lost 4 bases, and 9 bases lay in between. CDR3 loop: CASSYGQGGNTIYF. The CDR3 nucleotides read TGTGCCAGCAGTTACGGCCAGGGGGGAAACACCATATATTTT.

The chain has TRBV7-8 and TRBJ2-5, with TRBD1 matching over 10 bases. The CDR3 extends over 15 amino acids. CDR1 and CDR2 (germline): SGHVS, FQNEAQ. The junction had 4 bases not matched to a gene; V was cut back by 1 base and J by 5 bases. The CDR3 loop reads CASSLVATGGETQYF. CDR3 DNA: TGTGCCAGCAGCTTAGTGGCGACAGGGGGCGAGACCCAGTACTTC. Full variable domain (rest looked up from reference TRBV7-8 and TRBJ2-5): GAGVSQSPRYKVAKRGQDVALRCDPISGHVSLFWYQQALGQGPEFLTYFQNEAQLDKSGLPSDRFFAERPEGSVSTLKIQRTQQEDSAVYLCASSLVATGGETQYFGPGTRLLVL.

This chain joins TRBV28 and TRBJ1-2; D perhaps matches TRBD1 (6 bases). V lost 7 bases and J 3 bases, leaving 18 bases between the germline ends. Germline V gives CDR1 MDHEN, CDR2 SYDVKM. The CDR3 extends over 15 amino acids. CDR3 bases: TGTGCCAGCAATCTAAGGGGGGAGGGGGACTATGGCTACACCTTC. Translating it yields CASNLRGEGDYGYTF.

The chain carries TRBV6-5 and TRBJ2-3; weak D call: TRBD2 (5 bases). V was trimmed by 2 bases and J by 6 bases, leaving 6 bases between them. CDR1 and CDR2 from the germline V gene are MNHEY and SVGAGI. The CDR3 covers 12 residues. CDR3 loop: CASSYAGDTQYF. The CDR3 DNA follows: TGTGCCAGCAGTTACGCGGGCGATACGCAGTATTTT.

The rearrangement joins TRBV5-4 to TRBJ1-5, with D tentatively TRBD1 (5 bases). The CDR3 totals 15 residues. The V gene lost 7 bases and the J gene lost 1 base, with 15 bases spanning the gap. Germline V gene sequence: CDR1 SGHNT, CDR2 YYREEE (reference sequence). The CDR3: CASHPSGRSNQPQHF. Here the CDR3 DNA reads TGTGCCAGCCATCCCTCGGGGCGGAGCAATCAGCCCCAGCATTTT.

There are a few counts of this clone. The CDR3 protein is CASRRGVYSYEQYF. The CDR3 nucleotides read TGTGCCAGCCGGCGGGGCGTGTACTCCTACGAGCAGTACTTC. The chain couples TRBV28 to TRBJ2-7, with TRBD2 as a possible D gene (6 bases). The V gene's germline CDR1 is MDHEN and CDR2 SYDVKM. Trimming shortened V by 8 bases and J by 0 bases, and 14 bases separated the two germline ends. This CDR3 spans 14 amino acids.

This clone appeared once. The chain is built from TRBV27 and TRBJ1-1; D possibly corresponds to TRBD1 (5 bases). CDR1 and CDR2 from the germline V gene are MNHEY and SMNVEV (reference sequence). V lost 5 bases and J 3 bases, leaving 16 bases between the germline ends. The CDR3 consists of 15 residues. The CDR3 sequence: CASSPPGGLYTEAFF. CDR3 DNA sequence: TGTGCCAGCAGTCCTCCCGGGGGTTTGTACACTGAAGCTTTCTTT.

The sample holds a few counts of this clone. The chain carries TRBV7-2 and TRBJ1-1; no firm D call. CDR1 is SGHTA, CDR2 FQGNSA, per germline. The CDR3 has 14 residues. V lost 0 bases and J 1 base, leaving 6 bases between the germline ends. DNA of the CDR3: TGTGCCAGCAGCTTAGCCTCATCGAACACTGAAGCTTTCTTT. Translating it yields CASSLASSNTEAFF.

This clone was detected a few times. CDR3 sequence reads: CASSLLDRGHGYTF. The CDR3 nucleotides read TGTGCCAGCAGCTTATTAGACAGGGGGCATGGCTACACCTTC. The chain combines TRBV7-9 with TRBJ1-2; 10 nucleotides match TRBD1. Looked up from germline, CDR1 is SEHNR and CDR2 is FQNEAQ (reference sequence). V shed 2 bases, J shed 6 bases, and the junction held 3 bases outside the gene matches. There are 14 residues in the CDR3.

The chain links TRBV5-8 to TRBJ2-7; 7 bases match TRBD2. Germline-derived CDR1 and CDR2 are SGHTS and YDEGEE. This CDR3 region has 16 residues. Losses at the gene ends were 4 bases for V and 2 bases for J; bases not matched to a gene: 12. CDR3 nucleotides: TGTGCCAGCAGCCCACAAACCGGGACTACTCCCTACGAGCAGTACTTC. This translates into CASSPQTGTTPYEQYF.

The rearrangement links TRBV5-6 to TRBJ2-7; TRBD1 matches at 8 bases. Germline CDR1 SGHDT, CDR2 YYEEEE. The CDR3 is made up of 13 amino acids. J lost 6 bases, V lost 7 bases, and 9 bases had no gene match. The CDR3 sequence is CASCGQGASEQYF. CDR3 bases: TGTGCCAGCTGCGGACAGGGAGCATCCGAGCAGTACTTC.

V is TRBV28 and J is TRBJ1-5; tentatively, D is TRBD1 (6 bases). With 4 bases removed from V and 0 bases from J, the gap between germline ends came to 10 bases. The CDR3 covers 15 residues. Germline V gene lookup returns CDR1 MDHEN and CDR2 SYDVKM. CDR3 sequence (DNA): TGTGCCAGCAGTTCGACAGGACCTAGCAATCAGCCCCAGCATTTT. Residues: CASSSTGPSNQPQHF.

This clone was counted a single time. The chain carries TRBV7-9 and TRBJ1-2; the D is unclear. V was shortened by 1 base and J by 6 bases, with 12 bases between the two germline ends. The CDR3 runs to 14 residues. Germline CDR1 SEHNR, CDR2 FQNEAQ (reference sequence). The CDR3 here is CASSLGSGYHGYTF. DNA for the CDR3: TGTGCCAGCAGCTTAGGTTCCGGGTACCATGGCTACACCTTC.

This sequence joins TRBV6-1 and TRBJ2-7; possible D gene TRBD1, 5 bases. The CDR3 totals 15 residues. The V end lost 7 bases, the J end lost 0 bases, and 16 bases lay between the germline ends. Germline-derived CDR1 and CDR2 are MNHNS and SASEGT. Written as DNA, the CDR3 is TGTGCCAGCACCATGGGCAGGGCCCTCTCCTACGAGCAGTACTTC. Its translation is CASTMGRALSYEQYF.

The chain carries TRBV5-8 and TRBJ2-5; no clear D gene. With 0 bases removed from V and 0 bases from J, the gap between germline ends came to 9 bases. This CDR3 comprises 15 residues. Germline loops: CDR1 SGHTS, CDR2 YDEGEE. The CDR3 DNA reads TGTGCCAGCAGCTTGGGCCGAACCTACCAAGAGACCCAGTACTTC. Its translation is CASSLGRTYQETQYF.

V is TRBV13 and J is TRBJ2-2; weak D call: TRBD2 (6 bases). V was trimmed by 0 bases and J by 11 bases, leaving 13 bases between them. CDR3 length: 14 residues. Germline V gene data show CDR1 as PRHDT and CDR2 as FYEKMQ (reference sequence). For the CDR3, the DNA is TGTGCCAGCAGCTTAGGTGGAGGGACGGCCGAGCTGTTTTTT. It translates to CASSLGGGTAELFF. Looking up the rest from reference TRBV13 and TRBJ2-2 gives the full variable domain: AAGVIQSPRHLIKEKRETATLKCYPIPRHDTVYWYQQGPGQDPQFLISFYEKMQSDKGSIPDRFSAQQFSDYHSELNMSSLELGDSALYFCASSLGGGTAELFFGEGSRLTVL.